This T cell receptor (beta chain) emerged from a study of Graves' ophthalmopathy and Graves' hyperthyroidism. Study-level findings and limits: Clonotypes were expanded in thyroid at above 0.001 frequency, and most also appeared in blood.

In its sample, this clonotype was seen many times. What it recognizes is unknown. Hyperthyroidism patients had new diagnoses, durations under 2 months, and ages of 18 to 65. Additional autoimmune diseases, uncontrolled infections, pregnancy or lactation disqualified patients. The diagnosis was founded upon clinical symptoms, serum thyroxine, TRAb, thyroid ultrasound and orbital computed tomography. Beta-chain TCR CDR3 regions were amplified from RNA transcripts. HTBI primers served in a first-round RT-PCR, which a second-round multiplex PCR followed. TCRdb reprocessed the multiplex PCR reads via MiXCR and lists one record per CDR3 protein. The sample has around 1,200,000 distinct CDR3 sequences; about two fifths are singletons. Trimming stripped 3 bases from V and 3 bases from J, with 15 bases between. The CDR3 has 14 residues. The germline gives CDR1 SQVTM, CDR2 ANQGSEA.

The V gene is TRBV29-1, the J gene TRBJ2-7; TRBD1 might be the D (5 bases). The TCR was taken from an adult man with Graves' hyperthyroidism. The sample was peripheral blood or thyroid tissue (not recorded which). The CDR3 loop reads CSVDPTGGGYEQYF. In DNA, the CDR3 is TGCAGCGTTGATCCAACAGGCGGCGGCTACGAGCAGTACTTC.